The T cell receptor beta chain described here comes from a study of blood T cell repertoires in COVID-19. Study details: T cells, B-cell-depleted T cells, or PBMCs provided the cDNA or gDNA that served as material.

The germline gives CDR1 MNHNS, CDR2 SASEGT. Trimming shortened V by 0 bases and J by 3 bases, and 20 bases separated the two germline ends. There are 18 residues in the CDR3. In the original analysis: Reference gene primer amplification gave estimated nucleated cell counts. Sequencing was performed with immunoSEQ multiplex PCR; in TCRdb, only in-frame clones are kept and a portion is missing. D and trimming were read from the DNA, whereas the V and J calls and clone size are those reported in that table. In the table there are approximately 270,000 clones, 88% of which are singletons. Enrollment of patients from Seattle took place during active infection, with longitudinal follow-up.

Material for sequencing was peripheral blood. The V call is TRBV6-1, the J call TRBJ1-2; tentative D call: TRBD1 (5 bases). The receptor was derived from a woman aged 25-40 years with COVID-19, enrolled during active disease. Written as DNA, the CDR3 is TGTGCCAGCAGTGAAGCGCTTTACAGGCCCCCCGGTGACTATGGCTACACCTTC. This translates into CASSEALYRPPGDYGYTF.